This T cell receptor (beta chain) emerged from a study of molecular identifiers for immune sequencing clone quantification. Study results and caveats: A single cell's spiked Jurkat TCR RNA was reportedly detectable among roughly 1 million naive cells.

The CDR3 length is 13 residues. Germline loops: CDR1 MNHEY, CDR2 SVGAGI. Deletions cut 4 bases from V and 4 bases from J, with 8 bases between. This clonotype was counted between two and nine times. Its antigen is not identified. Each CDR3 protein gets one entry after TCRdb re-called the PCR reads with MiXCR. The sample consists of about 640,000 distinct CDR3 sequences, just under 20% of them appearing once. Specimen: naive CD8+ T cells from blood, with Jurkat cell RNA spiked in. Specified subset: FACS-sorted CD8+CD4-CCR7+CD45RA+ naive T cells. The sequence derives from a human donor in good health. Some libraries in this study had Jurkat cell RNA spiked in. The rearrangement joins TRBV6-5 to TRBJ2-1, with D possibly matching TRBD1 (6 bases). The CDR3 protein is CASSLQGYNEQFF. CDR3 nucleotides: TGTGCCAGCAGTTTACAGGGTTACAATGAGCAGTTCTTC.